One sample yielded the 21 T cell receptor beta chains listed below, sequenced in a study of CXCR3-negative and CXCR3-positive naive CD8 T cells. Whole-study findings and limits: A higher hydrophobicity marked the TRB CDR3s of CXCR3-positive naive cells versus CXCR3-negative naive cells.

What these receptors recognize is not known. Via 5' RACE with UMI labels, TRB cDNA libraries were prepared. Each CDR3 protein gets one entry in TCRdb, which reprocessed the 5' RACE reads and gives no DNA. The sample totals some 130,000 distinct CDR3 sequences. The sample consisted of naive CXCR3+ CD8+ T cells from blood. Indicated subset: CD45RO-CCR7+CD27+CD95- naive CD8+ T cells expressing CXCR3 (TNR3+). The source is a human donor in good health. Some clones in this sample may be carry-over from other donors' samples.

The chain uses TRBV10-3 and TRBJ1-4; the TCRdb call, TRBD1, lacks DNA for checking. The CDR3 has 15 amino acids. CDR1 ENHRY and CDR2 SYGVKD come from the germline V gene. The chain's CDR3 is CAISDAGTGANQLFF.

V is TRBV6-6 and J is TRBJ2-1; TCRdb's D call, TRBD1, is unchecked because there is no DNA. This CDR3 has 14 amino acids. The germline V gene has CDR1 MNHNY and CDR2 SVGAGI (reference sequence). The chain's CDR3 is CASRSRDRVNEQFF.

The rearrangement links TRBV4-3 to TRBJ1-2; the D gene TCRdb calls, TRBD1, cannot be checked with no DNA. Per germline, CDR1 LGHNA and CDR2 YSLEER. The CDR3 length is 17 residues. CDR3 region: CASSQDLTDIRRTGYTF.

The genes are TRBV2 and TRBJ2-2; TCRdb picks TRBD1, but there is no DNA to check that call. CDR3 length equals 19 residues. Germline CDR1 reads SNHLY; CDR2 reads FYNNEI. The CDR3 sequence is CASSEAGGMVRVFTGELFF.

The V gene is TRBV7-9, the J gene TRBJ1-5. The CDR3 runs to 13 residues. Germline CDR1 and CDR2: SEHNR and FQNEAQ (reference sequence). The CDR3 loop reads CASSPGRNQPQHF.

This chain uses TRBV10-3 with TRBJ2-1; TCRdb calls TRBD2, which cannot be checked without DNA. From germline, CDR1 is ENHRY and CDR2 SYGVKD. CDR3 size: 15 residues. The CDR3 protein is CAISGAGGPGNEQFF.

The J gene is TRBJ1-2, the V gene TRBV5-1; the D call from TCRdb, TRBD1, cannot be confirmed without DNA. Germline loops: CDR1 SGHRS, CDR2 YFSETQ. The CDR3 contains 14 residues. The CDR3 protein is CASSFFQGSDGYTF. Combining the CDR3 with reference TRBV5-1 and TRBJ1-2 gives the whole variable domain KAGVTQTPRYLIKTRGQQVTLSCSPISGHRSVSWYQQTPGQGLQFLFEYFSETQRNKGNFPGRFSGRQFSNSRSEMNVSTLELGDSALYLCASSFFQGSDGYTFGSGTRLTVV.

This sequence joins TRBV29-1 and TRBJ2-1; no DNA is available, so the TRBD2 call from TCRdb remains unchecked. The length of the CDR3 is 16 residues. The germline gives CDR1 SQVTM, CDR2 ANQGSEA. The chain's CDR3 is CSVDKGTSGLWGEQFF.

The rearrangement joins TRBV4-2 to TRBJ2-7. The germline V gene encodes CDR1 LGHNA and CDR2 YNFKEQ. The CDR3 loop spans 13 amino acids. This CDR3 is CASSPTLVYEQYF.

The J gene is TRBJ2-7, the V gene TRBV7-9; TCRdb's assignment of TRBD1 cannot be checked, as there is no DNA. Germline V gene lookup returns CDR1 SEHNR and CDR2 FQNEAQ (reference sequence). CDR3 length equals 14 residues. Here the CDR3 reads CASSPPTGDYEQYF.

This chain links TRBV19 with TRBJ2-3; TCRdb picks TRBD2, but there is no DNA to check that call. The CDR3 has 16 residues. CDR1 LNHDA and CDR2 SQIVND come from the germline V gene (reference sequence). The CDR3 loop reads CASSNSGWGQLDTQYF.

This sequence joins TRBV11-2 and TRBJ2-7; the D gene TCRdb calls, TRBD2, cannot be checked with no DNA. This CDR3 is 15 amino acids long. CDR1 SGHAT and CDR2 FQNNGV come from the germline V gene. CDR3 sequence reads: CASGSNGGVIAEQYF.

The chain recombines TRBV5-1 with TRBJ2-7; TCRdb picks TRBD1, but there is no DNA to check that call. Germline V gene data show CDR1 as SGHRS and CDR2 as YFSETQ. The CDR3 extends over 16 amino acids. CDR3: CASPIDRDRGFYEQYF.

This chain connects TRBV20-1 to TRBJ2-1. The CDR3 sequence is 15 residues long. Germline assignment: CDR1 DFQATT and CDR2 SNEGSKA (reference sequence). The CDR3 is CSAPDAADAYNEQFF.

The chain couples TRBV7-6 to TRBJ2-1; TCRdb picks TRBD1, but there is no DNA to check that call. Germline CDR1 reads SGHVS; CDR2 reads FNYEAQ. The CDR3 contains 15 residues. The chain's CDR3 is CASSLMGAANNEQFF.

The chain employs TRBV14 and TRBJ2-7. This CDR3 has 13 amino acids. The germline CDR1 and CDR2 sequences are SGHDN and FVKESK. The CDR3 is CASSPSTLVEQYF.

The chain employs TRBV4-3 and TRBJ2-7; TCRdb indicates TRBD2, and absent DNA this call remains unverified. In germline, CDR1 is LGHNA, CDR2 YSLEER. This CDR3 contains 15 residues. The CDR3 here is CASSQRDSGIYEQYF.

CDR3 sequence reads: CAGSSGLAWADTQYF. The genes are TRBV7-3 and TRBJ2-3; the TCRdb D gene call, TRBD2, has no DNA to confirm it. CDR3 size: 15 residues. From germline, CDR1 is SGHTA and CDR2 FQGTGA.

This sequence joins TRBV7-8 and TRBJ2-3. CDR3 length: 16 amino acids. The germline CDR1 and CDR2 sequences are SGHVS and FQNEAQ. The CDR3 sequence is CASSLVSSLAEDTQYF.

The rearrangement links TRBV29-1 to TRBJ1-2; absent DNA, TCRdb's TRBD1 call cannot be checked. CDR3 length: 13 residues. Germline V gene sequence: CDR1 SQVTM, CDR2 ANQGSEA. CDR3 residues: CSAPDSVGYGYTF.

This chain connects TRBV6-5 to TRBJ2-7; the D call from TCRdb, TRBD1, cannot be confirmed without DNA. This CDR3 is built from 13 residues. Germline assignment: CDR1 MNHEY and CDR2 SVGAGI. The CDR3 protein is CASSNREGNEQYF.